Detailed here is one T cell receptor (beta chain). Its antigen remains unidentified. Base quality data are lacking; no much larger clone is found one base away. These data come from a study of T cell responses to AZD1222 COVID-19 vaccine (dated by TCRdb to the early 2020s). The study in broad terms: A total of around 240 trial participants underwent TCR sequencing, of whom nearly 210 had received two doses of AZD1222 and some 25 had received two doses of the MenACWY control vaccine. Trial participants were enrolled by age into subgroups of 18-55, 56-69 and 70-plus years, and around 140, 26 and 57 TCR-sequenced participants, respectively, were included in these subgroups.

The CDR3 numbers 11 residues from cysteine through phenylalanine. Solely the CDR3 DNA is kept, with 33 bases framed from the first base. V loses 6 bases, J loses 6 bases, and the germline ends lie 8 bases apart. CDR1 is given as SNHLY and CDR2 as FYNNEI, both from the germline V gene. The time point label for this specimen denotes: about 28 days (+/-7) after the second vaccine dose. Because spike-specific TCR depth and breadth did not differ between the two schedules, AZD1222 recipients who got a second dose at roughly 4 weeks were pooled with those who got a second dose at roughly 12 weeks. The vaccinee samples were drawn from two UK trials, COV001 and COV002, one of which was a single-blind randomized controlled phase 2/3 trial testing AZD1222 (ChAdOx1 nCoV-19) in healthy adults. Trial participant PBMC samples were collected at day 0 and day 28 after the second dose for TCRbeta chain sequencing.

Study-wide findings and limitations: Because no day 14 peak-response samples were available, repertoires were characterized only after the peak T cell response. In the small 56-69-year group, the increase in depth fell short of significance, most likely because of low power. Conclusions about previously exposed vaccinees are limited because only six or seven AZD1222 recipients were SARS-CoV-2 seropositive at baseline. Vaccine-associated CD4 TCRs spanned the whole spike protein, with dominant responses in regions 160-218 and 743-854. Nearly half of unique spike-specific TCRs reportedly recognized epitopes outside regions mutated in the B.1.351 and B.1.1.7 variants. Most participants were white British and females outnumbered males, and the authors suggested that clonal diversity may have been underestimated. A significant rise in spike-specific TCR breadth and depth was observed after two AZD1222 doses relative to day 0 and relative to MenACWY recipients.

The CDR3 regions of human TCRbeta chains were analyzed by immunosequencing. Turning to the authors' computational methods: TCRs in the repertoires were matched against a reference library of SARS-CoV-2-specific TCRs that had been generated with the MIRA antigen-specificity platform. Breadth meant the fraction of unique TCRs that were SARS-CoV-2-associated, whereas depth meant the fraction of total T cells that were SARS-CoV-2-associated. Using the MIRA data, each spike-specific TCR was mapped to the spike region that the TCR reacts to and placed in a CD4 or CD8 class. Log10-transformed breadth and depth values were compared by one-way ANOVA with Sidak's multiple comparisons tests. Imported from immuneACCESS, the table was reduced by TCRdb to in-frame sequences with V and J called. These copies leave out some clones; in studies compared against another copy, an unresolved V gene accounts for under half, and the cause of the remainder is not known. The V and J calls and clone size come from that table; D and trimming were worked out from the DNA. For this sample the table gives about 18,000 clones, of which roughly 79% were detected only once. The top ten hold about 21% of the sample.

The V and J segments used are TRBV2 and TRBJ1-1; confidence is insufficient to name the D gene. This TCR was recovered from an adult who received the AZD1222 COVID-19 vaccine. The sample in question was peripheral blood, obtained 28 days after the second AZD1222 dose. The nucleotide sequence is TGTGCCAGCAGGTTATCTGCTGAAGCTTTCTTT. This sequence encodes CASRLSAEAFF. The entire variable domain, with the stretches around the CDR3 drawn from the reference TRBV2 and TRBJ1-1 proteins, is EPEVTQTPSHQVTQMGQEVILRCVPISNHLYFYWYRQILGQKVEFLVSFYNNEISEKSEIFDDQFSVERPDGSNFTLKIRSTKLEDSAMYFCASRLSAEAFFGQGTRLTVV.